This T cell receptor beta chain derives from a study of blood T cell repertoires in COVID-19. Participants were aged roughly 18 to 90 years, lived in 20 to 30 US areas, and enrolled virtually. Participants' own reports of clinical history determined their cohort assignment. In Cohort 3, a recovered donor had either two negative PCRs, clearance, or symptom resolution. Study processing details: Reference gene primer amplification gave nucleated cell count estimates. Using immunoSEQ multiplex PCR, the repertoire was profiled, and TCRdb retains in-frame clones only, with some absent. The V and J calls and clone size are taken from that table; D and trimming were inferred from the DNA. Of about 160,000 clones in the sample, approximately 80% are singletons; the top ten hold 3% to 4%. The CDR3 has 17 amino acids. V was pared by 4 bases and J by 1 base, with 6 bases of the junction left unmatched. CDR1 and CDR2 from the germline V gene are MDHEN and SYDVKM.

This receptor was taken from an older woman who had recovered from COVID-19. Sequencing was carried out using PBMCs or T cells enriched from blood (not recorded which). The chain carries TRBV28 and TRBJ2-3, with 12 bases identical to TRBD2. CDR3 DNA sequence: TGTGCCAGCAGTTCGCCTAGCGGGGGGGCAGGCACAGATACGCAGTATTTT. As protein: CASSSPSGGAGTDTQYF.